These T cell receptor beta chains were read from a single sample in a study of beta chain features in type 1 diabetes. TCRdb's copy holds only in-frame clones and misses some; the assay was immunoSEQ multiplex PCR. The sample gives 300,000 to 400,000 clones, around 8% of which show up once; approximately 0.47% is in the top ten. Sequencing was performed on central memory CD4+ T cells from blood. These receptors were obtained from a woman aged 18-30 years in good health. Both conserved end residues are part of each CDR3. A D gene is named only where the DNA matches it firmly. A row's size may be missing; if present it is once, few, many or a size class.

clone_size | d_call | j_call | v_call | cdr3_nt | cdr3_aa
few | - | TRBJ2-4 | TRBV2 | TGTGCCAGCAGTGAAGCCTTGACAGGGAGGGGTAAAAACATTCAGTACTTC | CASSEALTGRGKNIQYF
many | - | TRBJ2-3 | TRBV7-9 | TGTGCCAGCAGCTTAGTCGGGGATACGCAGTATTTT | CASSLVGDTQYF
few | TRBD1 | TRBJ2-5 | TRBV23-1 | TGCGCCAGCAGTCTCCAACAGGACAGGGAAGAGACCCAGTACTTC | CASSLQQDREETQYF
many | - | TRBJ2-3 | TRBV5-4 | TGTGCCAGCAGCGGAGGGGGATCAGATACGCAGTATTTT | CASSGGGSDTQYF
few | - | TRBJ1-2 | TRBV4-2 | TGTGCCAGCAGCCAATTAAACCGGGACACTAACTATGGCTACACCTTC | CASSQLNRDTNYGYTF
once | TRBD1 | TRBJ2-1 | TRBV4-1 | TGCGCCAGCAGCCATCCCAGAAACCGGGACAGGGGAGAAATTGGGAATGAGCAGTTCTTC | CASSHPRNRDRGEIGNEQFF
many | - | TRBJ2-7 | TRBV7-2 | TGTGCCAGCAGCGCCCGGCTTTACGAGCAGTACTTC | CASSARLYEQYF
few | - | TRBJ2-7 | TRBV7-2 | TGTGCCAGCAGCCCATCGGGCGTGGGGAACTACGAGCAGTACTTC | CASSPSGVGNYEQYF
many | TRBD2 | TRBJ2-2 | TRBV7-9 | TGTGCCAGCAGCTACCTAGCGGGAGCGACCGGGGAGCTGTTTTTT | CASSYLAGATGELFF
- | - | TRBJ1-4 | TRBV7-9 | TGTGCCAGCAGCTTCACCAATGAAAAACTGTTTTTT | CASSFTNEKLFF
- | - | TRBJ2-1 | TRBV5-1 | TGCGCCAGCAGCTTGGCGGGGAGCTCCTACAATGAGCAGTTCTTC | CASSLAGSSYNEQFF
- | - | TRBJ2-5 | TRBV5-4 | TGTGCCAGCAGCCCCCGGGGGGCTGATGAGGCCCAGTACTTC | CASSPRGADEAQYF
- | - | TRBJ1-4 | TRBV7-2 | TGTGCCAGCAGCTCCATCGGCAGGCGTGGTAATGAAAAACTGTTTTTT | CASSSIGRRGNEKLFF
- | TRBD2 | TRBJ2-3 | TRBV19 | TGTGCCAGTACGGGGACTAGGTCCACAGATACGCAGTATTTT | CASTGTRSTDTQYF
many | - | TRBJ2-7 | TRBV13 | TGTGCCAGCAGCTTAGTACGGGGCGAGCAGTACTTC | CASSLVRGEQYF
- | - | TRBJ2-7 | TRBV20-1 | TGCAGTGCTAGAGCAGGCTACGAGCAGTACTTC | CSARAGYEQYF
few | TRBD2 | TRBJ2-3 | TRBV5-4 | TGTGCCAGCAGCTTCCCCGGGACTAGAGGCGCAGATACGCAGTATTTT | CASSFPGTRGADTQYF
- | - | TRBJ2-5 | TRBV9 | TGTGCCAGCAGCGTAGGTCAGCCACAAGAGACCCAGTACTTC | CASSVGQPQETQYF